This T cell receptor beta chain emerged from a study of identical twins. To note about this clonotype: Its target is not known.

Via MiXCR, TCRdb re-called the 5' RACE reads, giving one row per CDR3 protein. The sample carries a few hundred thousand distinct CDR3 sequences, 9.6% recorded once. The study's findings and limits: Rather than following the same donors, the conclusions depended on cross-sectional statistical analysis. Models, which agreed with sharing between unrelated individuals, nonetheless underestimated the out-of-frame TCR alpha sharing seen in monozygotic twins. Within beta out-of-frame sequences, the excess sharing observed between twins was weaker. An excess of low generation probability was shown by twin-shared out-of-frame alpha sequences.

A further study also used this sample, focusing on yellow fever vaccine responses in identical twins.

The receptor was derived from a young woman in good health. Sequencing was performed on PBMCs.

CDR3 sequence: CASSQDFTGEQFF. The CDR3 DNA is TGCGCCAGCAGCCAAGATTTCACTGGTGAGCAGTTCTTC. The gene calls are TRBV4-3 and TRBJ2-1; no clear D gene. The V gene's germline CDR1 is LGHNA and CDR2 YSLEER. Trimming took off 0 bases at V and 9 bases at J, with 9 bases between the two ends. This CDR3 is built from 13 residues.